What follows is one T cell receptor (beta chain) and its context. Its antigen is still unknown. No base qualities exist here, and no much larger clone lies one base off it. Using the deep immunoSEQ assay, TCR CDR3 regions were amplified from genomic DNA by multiplex PCR. Extracted genomic DNA from each cell subset was distributed evenly across all wells of several immunoSEQ 96-well plates, and each plate was treated as a replicate. For unsorted PBMC, each replicate PCR was loaded with roughly 270 ng genomic DNA, equivalent to 25,000 to 35,000 T cell genomes. Ten immunoSEQ deep assay plates were used to sequence unsorted PBMC genomic DNA. Purified libraries were quantified with a Qubit 3.0 fluorometer, sized on a Bioanalyzer 2100, and re-quantified with the KAPA Library Quantification kit. Each immunoSEQ 96-well plate was sequenced on its own single-read 150-cycle Illumina NextSeq 550 flow cell. Concerning the study's data processing: Because only junctional sequences without quality scores were contained in the immunoSEQ output, filtering matching that applied to full-length reads could not be performed. Sequences were annotated with PyIR, a Python wrapper for IgBLAST v1.9, using IMGT germline references to assign V/J genes and CDR3. Reads with weak V/J assignments (E-value above 1e-6), missing CDR3, stop codons, out-of-frame junctions, or ambiguous translated residues were removed. A V3J clonotype was defined by an identical inferred V gene, J gene, and CDR3 amino acid sequence. The percentage overlap between two repertoires was calculated by dividing the number of shared unique clonotypes by the size of the smaller repertoire. Richness of each repertoire was evaluated using RTK rarefaction, the Chao1 estimator, and Recon v2.1 estimates of unobserved clonotypes. TCRdb took over this immuneACCESS table, retaining in-frame rearrangements with V and J assigned. Such tables are incomplete; in checked studies, under half of the missing clones stem from an unresolved V gene, and the remainder is unexplained. Clonal size and the V and J genes are those of that table, whereas D and trimming came from the DNA. The sample table contains approximately 470,000 clones; only one count was recorded for roughly 80% of them. Roughly 13% of the sample rests with the top ten.

Here V drops 6 bases and J drops 5 bases, and the junction holds 6 bases not matched to any gene. The CDR3 runs 14 residues from the cysteine to the phenylalanine. The retained sequence is limited to the CDR3, 42 bases, with the frame set at the first base. For CDR1 and CDR2, the germline V gene lists ENHRY and SYGVKD. The donors were healthy, HIV-negative adults with no recently reported acute infections or vaccinations. Only Caucasian adults living in Nashville, Tennessee, USA were represented among the donors. For unsorted samples, roughly 86 million PBMCs were counted and genomic DNA was extracted with the QIAamp DNA Blood Mini kit. Blood was obtained by leukapheresis, after which PBMCs were separated by Ficoll-Histopaque density gradient centrifugation and cryopreserved in liquid nitrogen vapor phase. This record comes from a study of shared clonotypes between healthy human individuals (dated by TCRdb to about 2020). In terms of the full investigation: The cohort included three men and a couple of women between 18 and 49 years of age. To estimate repertoire size and how much clonotypes are shared between individuals, the study performed deep sequencing of blood TCR repertoires from roughly five healthy adults. To increase sequencing depth and limit assay-specific biases, TCR repertoire library preparation and sequencing were carried out by different laboratories using diverse techniques. Each donor's leukapheresis produced roughly between about 0.85 and 10 billion PBMCs.

Broad study findings and their caveats: Only blood was sampled, and tissue TCR repertoires likely differ from those in blood. Pairwise subsampling indicated that sequencing depth was expected to affect the degree of clonotype sharing among donors. The genetic and exposure-history diversity represented was limited by the small number of donors.

This clonotype originated in a woman aged 40-49 years in good health. Some clones in this sample may be carry-over from other donors' samples. Rearrangement joined TRBV10-3 to TRBJ2-1; 8 central bases correspond to TRBD1. Sequences were obtained from PBMCs. The nucleotide sequence reads as follows: TGTGCCATCAGCGGGACAGGAACTCACAATGAGCAGTTCTTC. The translation is CAISGTGTHNEQFF.